The sequence of this TCR beta chain was determined in a study of T cell changes during pregnancy in multiple sclerosis. This CDR3 contains 18 residues. Per the germline V gene, CDR1 is SGHRS and CDR2 is YFSETQ. V lost 1 base, J lost 0 bases, and 16 bases lay in between. This clone was detected a few times. Clones were sequenced by immunoSEQ multiplex PCR, and TCRdb holds only the in-frame ones, with some missing. Altogether about 61,000 clones are present, around 90% being singletons, with the ten largest covering less than 2%. V gene TRBV5-1 combines with J gene TRBJ1-4; a possible D gene is TRBD1 (5 bases). Source: peripheral blood, taken in the first trimester of pregnancy. The TCR comes from a female donor with multiple sclerosis, enrolled in a pregnancy study. The CDR3 loop is CASSLSGTGTTTNEKLFF. The CDR3, as DNA: TGCGCCAGCAGCTTGAGCGGGACCGGGACCACAACTAATGAAAAACTGTTTTTT.